Shown below are 27 T cell receptor beta chains from a single sample sequenced in a study of blood T cell repertoires in COVID-19. TCRdb's copy holds only in-frame clones and misses some; the assay was immunoSEQ multiplex PCR. Of some 160,000 clones in the sample, around 86% were seen once. The sample taken for sequencing was peripheral blood. Receptors originate from a woman aged 80 or over with COVID-19, enrolled during active disease.

A remark on this clone: The sample carries other DNA sequences with the same CDR3. This chain joins TRBV9 and TRBJ2-2; TRBD2 agrees at 10 bases. The CDR3 has 16 amino acids. The V gene's germline CDR1 is SGDLS and CDR2 YYNGEE. V lost 0 bases and J lost 5; bases outside the gene matches: 4. Here the CDR3 DNA reads TGTGCCAGCAGCGTAGGGACTAGCGGAAATACCGGGGAGCTGTTTTTT. Residues: CASSVGTSGNTGELFF.

This chain links TRBV5-1 with TRBJ2-7; 7 bases line up with TRBD2. The CDR3 consists of 14 residues. Germline V gene sequence: CDR1 SGHRS, CDR2 YFSETQ. Germline trimming cut 2 bases from V and 3 bases from J; bases unmatched to any gene: 5. This chain's CDR3 is CASSFGLGVYEQYF. For the CDR3, the DNA is TGCGCCAGCAGCTTTGGACTAGGAGTCTACGAGCAGTACTTC.

This clone came up once. V is TRBV5-1 and J is TRBJ1-1; a weak D match, TRBD1 (6 bases). Between the trimmed V and J ends, which lost 3 bases and 1 base, there was a span of 10 bases. Germline values: CDR1 SGHRS, CDR2 YFSETQ. CDR3 length equals 14 residues. DNA of the CDR3: TGCGCCAGCAGCTCCCAGGGACAGAACACTGAAGCTTTCTTT. This translates into CASSSQGQNTEAFF.

The chain carries TRBV7-9 and TRBJ1-1; a weak D match, TRBD1 (5 bases). Germline V gene lookup returns CDR1 SEHNR and CDR2 FQNEAQ (reference sequence). The CDR3 is made up of 14 amino acids. The V end was cut by 3 bases, the J end by 5 bases, with 13 bases between. The CDR3 spells CASSLGGGATEAFF. The CDR3, as DNA: TGTGCCAGCAGCTTGGGCGGGGGTGCGACTGAAGCTTTCTTT.

The J gene is TRBJ1-3, the V gene TRBV3-1 (or the pseudogene TRBV3-2); 10 nucleotides agree with TRBD1. The CDR3 has 17 residues. V was clipped by 2 bases and J by 1 base; unmatched bases: 5. In germline, CDR1 is LGHDT, CDR2 YNNKEL (reference sequence). The CDR3 is CASSQFRTGGSGNTIYF. The DNA for the CDR3 is TGTGCCAGCAGCCAATTCCGGACAGGGGGATCTGGAAACACCATATATTTT.

The chain couples TRBV5-1 to TRBJ2-6; 8 bases map to TRBD1. The CDR3 runs 18 residues. Germline trimming cut 4 bases from V and 0 bases from J; bases unmatched to any gene: 9. CDR1 is SGHRS, CDR2 YFSETQ, per germline. The CDR3 region has the DNA TGCGCCAGCAGCCTATGGACAGGGCCACCCTCTGGGGCCAACGTCCTGACTTTC. Protein sequence: CASSLWTGPPSGANVLTF.

The count of this clone is one. The chain combines TRBV18 with TRBJ2-2, with D possibly matching TRBD1 (5 bases). The germline V and J ends were trimmed by 4 bases and 1 base, with 13 bases remaining between them. This CDR3 contains 16 residues. Germline V gene sequence: CDR1 KGHSH, CDR2 LQKENI. Written as DNA, the CDR3 is TGTGCCAGCTCACAAACCAGGCAGGGGAACACCGGGGAGCTGTTTTTT. Its protein is CASSQTRQGNTGELFF.

The chain uses TRBV6-5 and TRBJ1-2; 9 nucleotides line up with TRBD1. CDR1 is MNHEY, CDR2 SVGAGI, per germline. The CDR3 is 14 residues long. V shed 6 bases and J 6 bases; nucleotides not matched to a gene: 8. The CDR3 sequence is CASSLRGQGHGYTF. For the CDR3, the DNA is TGTGCCAGCAGCCTTCGGGGACAGGGCCATGGCTACACCTTC.

The V and J genes are TRBV14 and TRBJ1-6, with D possibly being TRBD1 (5 bases). CDR1 and CDR2 from the germline V gene are SGHDN and FVKESK. V lost 1 base to trimming and J lost 8 bases, with 9 bases between them. The CDR3 is made up of 14 amino acids. This CDR3 reads CASSQAGGYSPLHF. The CDR3 region has the DNA TGTGCCAGCAGCCAAGCCGGGGGGTATTCACCCCTCCACTTT.

The CDR3 sequence is CSASSLTGFPYEQYF. The CDR3 region has the DNA TGCAGTGCTAGTTCTCTCACCGGTTTTCCCTACGAGCAGTACTTC. V and J are TRBV20-1 and TRBJ2-7; D ambiguous. Trimming removed 3 bases at V and 2 bases at J, with 17 bases between. The CDR3 has 15 amino acids. Germline V lookup: CDR1 DFQATT, CDR2 SNEGSKA (reference sequence).

J is TRBJ2-1 and V is TRBV27, with D perhaps matching TRBD2 (6 bases). There are 11 residues in the CDR3. Germline loops: CDR1 MNHEY, CDR2 SMNVEV (reference sequence). V dropped 2 bases and J dropped 11 bases, with 7 bases sitting between them. The CDR3, as DNA: TGTGCCAGCAGTTTAGCGGGGAAGCAGTTCTTC. It yields the protein CASSLAGKQFF.

This clone was counted only a few times. The J gene is TRBJ2-5, the V gene TRBV29-1, with D possibly matching TRBD2 (5 bases). Germline CDR1 SQVTM, CDR2 ANQGSEA. V shed 4 bases and J shed 2 bases, with 14 bases lying between them. The CDR3 runs to 14 residues. The CDR3: CSVVGEFKQETQYF. CDR3 in DNA: TGCAGCGTTGTTGGGGAGTTTAAGCAAGAGACCCAGTACTTC.

The chain couples TRBV12-3 or TRBV12-4 to TRBJ2-3, with D possibly TRBD2 on 6 matching bases. Trimming removed 6 bases from V and 3 bases from J, with 10 bases in between. The CDR3 runs 13 residues. The CDR3 DNA follows: TGTGCCAGCAGAATGCTAGCGACAGATACGCAGTATTTT. It codes for CASRMLATDTQYF.

The V and J genes are TRBV5-1 and TRBJ1-6, with 7 bases matching TRBD1. J lost 7 bases, V lost 2 bases, and 12 bases had no gene match. Germline-derived CDR1 and CDR2 are SGHRS and YFSETQ. The CDR3 loop spans 17 amino acids. CDR3 in DNA: TGCGCCAGCAGCTTTAATCGACCGGGACAGCCAAATTCACCCCTCCACTTT. Its protein product is CASSFNRPGQPNSPLHF.

This chain joins TRBV7-8 and TRBJ1-1; D unclear. There are 13 residues in the CDR3. V was pared by 2 bases and J by 1 base, with 5 bases between. Per germline, CDR1 SGHVS and CDR2 FQNEAQ. CDR3 in amino acids: CASSLLQNTEAFF. The CDR3 coding sequence is TGTGCCAGCAGCTTATTACAGAACACTGAAGCTTTCTTT.

This clone appeared once. The rearrangement joins TRBV7-2 to TRBJ1-5; perhaps TRBD1 as D (5 bases). Germline V gene data show CDR1 as SGHTA and CDR2 as FQGNSA. This CDR3 comprises 14 residues. Trimming shortened V by 5 bases and J by 2 bases, and 10 bases separated the two germline ends. The CDR3 region has the DNA TGTGCCAGCAGCCCCTGGGGGGGCAATCAGCCCCAGCATTTT. It encodes CASSPWGGNQPQHF.

The rearrangement joins TRBV3-1 (or the pseudogene TRBV3-2) to TRBJ2-3; 9 bases match TRBD2. There are 17 residues in the CDR3. The J segment lost 4 bases and the V segment lost 2 bases, leaving 10 bases of the junction unmatched. Germline CDR1 reads LGHDT; CDR2 reads YNNKEL (reference sequence). The CDR3 DNA is TGTGCCAGCAGCCAATCCGTCGGGACTAGCTGGGCAGATACGCAGTATTTT. This gives the protein CASSQSVGTSWADTQYF.

The chain carries TRBV6-2 or TRBV6-3 and TRBJ2-5, with a weak D call TRBD2 (6 bases). Germline V CDR1 and CDR2: MNHEY, SVGEGT. With 2 bases removed from V and 5 bases from J, the gap between germline ends came to 18 bases. CDR3 length: 16 amino acids. The CDR3 is CASSYGGRLGSETQYF. CDR3 DNA: TGTGCCAGCAGTTACGGTGGGAGGCTCGGTTCGGAGACCCAGTACTTC.

This sequence joins TRBV5-8 and TRBJ2-2; TRBD1 matches at 7 bases. The germline CDR1 and CDR2 sequences are SGHTS and YDEGEE. The CDR3 contains 15 residues. J was trimmed by 4 bases and V by 2 bases; bases with no gene match: 5. The CDR3 here is CASSFGTGVTGELFF. Written as DNA, the CDR3 is TGTGCCAGCAGCTTCGGCACAGGGGTCACCGGGGAGCTGTTTTTT. Using reference TRBV5-8 and TRBJ2-2 for the parts outside the CDR3, the full variable domain is EAGVTQSPTHLIKTRGQQATLRCSPISGHTSVYWYQQALGLGLQFLLWYDEGEERNRGNFPPRFSGRQFPNYSSELNVNALELEDSALYLCASSFGTGVTGELFFGEGSRLTVL.

This chain connects TRBV28 to TRBJ2-4; TRBD1 matches at 9 bases. The CDR3 contains 16 residues. In germline, CDR1 is MDHEN, CDR2 SYDVKM. The V and J ends lost 6 bases and 6 bases, in that order; junction bases with no gene match: 12. The CDR3 sequence is CASSGTGGRKLNIQYF. As DNA, the CDR3 is TGTGCCAGCAGCGGAACAGGGGGCAGAAAACTAAACATTCAGTACTTC.

This clone was seen just once. The genes are TRBV15 and TRBJ1-2; 9 bases fit TRBD1. Germline V gene sequence: CDR1 LNHNV, CDR2 YYDKDF (reference sequence). J lost 3 bases, V lost 1 base, and 12 bases had no gene match. This CDR3 has 18 residues. CDR3 DNA: TGTGCCACCAGCAGAGGTGGGGTGCGGGGACAGGGTGACTATGGCTACACCTTC. As protein: CATSRGGVRGQGDYGYTF.

J is TRBJ2-5 and V is TRBV12-3 or TRBV12-4, with TRBD1 matching 7 bases. This CDR3 has 13 residues. J gave up 4 bases and V 6 bases, and 5 bases lay outside the gene matches. The DNA of the CDR3 is TGTGCCAGCAGAGAGGGGGCAAGAGAGACCCAGTACTTC. Translated, it gives CASREGARETQYF.

V usage is TRBV28 and J usage is TRBJ2-2, with TRBD2 matching 14 bases. The V and J ends lost 1 base and 4 bases, in that order; junction bases with no gene match: 2. From germline, CDR1 is MDHEN and CDR2 SYDVKM. This CDR3 contains 17 residues. The CDR3 sequence is CASSLSGLAGATGELFF. The CDR3 DNA is TGTGCCAGCAGTTTATCGGGACTAGCGGGGGCCACCGGGGAGCTGTTTTTT.

The chain is built from TRBV6-2 or TRBV6-3 and TRBJ1-2; a possible D gene is TRBD1 (5 bases). V was cut by 6 bases and J by 4 bases, with 12 bases left in between. This CDR3 spans 13 amino acids. Looked up from germline, CDR1 is MNHEY and CDR2 is SVGEGT. CDR3 sequence reads: CASSRQGVYGYTF. The CDR3 DNA sequence: TGTGCCAGCAGCCGCCAGGGTGTCTATGGCTACACCTTC.

In this sample, this clone turned up once. This chain links TRBV29-1 with TRBJ1-1; no clear D gene. The CDR3 extends over 10 amino acids. Germline V lookup: CDR1 SQVTM, CDR2 ANQGSEA. V dropped 7 bases and J dropped 1 base, with 4 bases sitting between them. The CDR3 loop is CSAGNTEAFF. CDR3 sequence (DNA): TGCAGCGCCGGGAACACTGAAGCTTTCTTT.

This clone occurred once. V and J are TRBV9 and TRBJ2-1; 8 bases map to TRBD2. Germline loops: CDR1 SGDLS, CDR2 YYNGEE. V shed 3 bases, J shed 9 bases, and the junction held 14 bases outside the gene matches. The CDR3 runs to 16 residues. CDR3 nucleotide sequence: TGTGCCAGCAGCGCCGGCCCCAGCGGGAGACTCGGTGAGCAGTTCTTC. Translating it yields CASSAGPSGRLGEQFF.

The chain joins TRBV3-1 (or the pseudogene TRBV3-2) to TRBJ1-6; D call uncertain. V lost 5 bases, J lost 3 bases, and 11 bases lay in between. The CDR3 extends over 15 amino acids. Per the germline V gene, CDR1 is LGHDT and CDR2 is YNNKEL (reference sequence). The CDR3 loop reads CASSYSTGYNSPLHF. The DNA of the CDR3 is TGTGCCAGCAGCTACTCGACGGGCTATAATTCACCCCTCCACTTT.